This T cell receptor (beta chain) was obtained from a study of metastatic and nonmetastatic thyroid tumors. Notes on the study in general: Malignant thyroid tumors reportedly had TCR beta diversity that was significantly higher than in benign nodules, in blood and tumor.

Trimming left V 4 bases short and J 0 bases short, with 15 bases between. Germline assignment: CDR1 KGHDR and CDR2 SFDVKD. The CDR3 is made up of 17 amino acids. TCRdb redid the clone calls on the PCR reads using MiXCR. The profile covers about 23,000 clones, with just over 20% appearing a single time and about 26% taken by the ten largest. This clone appeared many times. The antigen is undetermined. All patients reached thyroid surgery having received no treatment beforehand. V usage is TRBV24-1 and J usage is TRBJ2-1; D is unresolved. This sequence was found in a female donor with papillary thyroid cancer or a benign thyroid nodule (not recorded which). Some clones in this sample may be carry-over from other donors' samples. The sample was blood. CDR3 in DNA: TGTGCCACCAGTGACTCAGCCCGACTTGCCTCCTACAATGAGCAGTTCTTC. It codes for CATSDSARLASYNEQFF.